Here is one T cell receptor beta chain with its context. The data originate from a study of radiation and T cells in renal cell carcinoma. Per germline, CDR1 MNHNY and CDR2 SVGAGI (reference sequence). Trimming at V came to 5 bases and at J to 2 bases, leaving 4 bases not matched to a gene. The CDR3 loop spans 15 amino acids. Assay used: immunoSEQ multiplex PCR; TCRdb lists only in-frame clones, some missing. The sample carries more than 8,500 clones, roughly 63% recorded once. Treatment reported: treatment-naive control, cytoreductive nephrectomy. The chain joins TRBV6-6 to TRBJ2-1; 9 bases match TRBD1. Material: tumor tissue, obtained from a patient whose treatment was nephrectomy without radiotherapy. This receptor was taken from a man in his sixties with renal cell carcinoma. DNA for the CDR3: TGTGCCAGCAGTGCTACAGGGGGCACCTACAATGAGCAGTTCTTC. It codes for CASSATGGTYNEQFF.